This is a list of T cell receptor beta chains from one sample in a study of T cell changes during pregnancy in multiple sclerosis. TCRdb's copy holds only in-frame clones and misses some; the assay was immunoSEQ multiplex PCR. Here the sample spans roughly 84,000 clones, 90% to 95% being singletons. The source material was peripheral blood, sampled in the third trimester of pregnancy. These receptors all stem from a female donor in good health, enrolled as a control in a pregnancy study. CDR3s include the opening cysteine and the closing phenylalanine or tryptophan.

CDR3: CSVGDTATEAFF
V: TRBV29-1
J: TRBJ1-1

CDR3: CASTRTSNEQFF
V: TRBV28
J: TRBJ2-1

CDR3: CASSLWGQGGQETQYF
V: TRBV28
J: TRBJ2-5

CDR3: CASTSPGTGANQPRHF
V: TRBV2
J: TRBJ1-5

CDR3: CASSHPGLAGGLFF
V: TRBV6-1
J: TRBJ2-2

CDR3: CASSPDRGIGNEQFF
V: TRBV14
J: TRBJ2-1

CDR3: CASSHGGGADTQYF
V: TRBV18
J: TRBJ2-3

CDR3: CASSLQIQETQYF
V: TRBV5-1
J: TRBJ2-5

CDR3: CASSRQAGANVLTF
V: TRBV5-6
J: TRBJ2-6

CDR3: CAWGGSPRGEDTQYF
V: TRBV2
J: TRBJ2-3

CDR3: CATTLRSSSTDTQYF
V: TRBV7-2
J: TRBJ2-3

CDR3: CASSQPYRVNGYTF
V: TRBV4-2
J: TRBJ1-2

CDR3: CASSAYAGGGETQYF
V: TRBV6-1
J: TRBJ2-5

CDR3: CASSSGGPSSYEQYF
V: TRBV5-4
J: TRBJ2-7

CDR3: CASSHSTGGGYEQYF
V: TRBV27
J: TRBJ2-7

CDR3: CASSYSGTSNYEQYF
V: TRBV6-6
J: TRBJ2-7

CDR3: CASSVPGTSGRGEQYF
V: TRBV19
J: TRBJ2-7

CDR3: CASTPGQGASYEQYF
V: TRBV23-1
J: TRBJ2-7

CDR3: CSVHPGGVDEQYF
V: TRBV29-1
J: TRBJ2-7

CDR3: CASGLIRGLNTGELFF
V: TRBV12-5
J: TRBJ2-2

CDR3: CASSQDRVFGNTIYF
V: TRBV7-9
J: TRBJ1-3

CDR3: CASSLGQEAGGPGATQYF
V: TRBV11-2
J: TRBJ2-5

CDR3: CASSPPSLSTYEQYF
V: TRBV18
J: TRBJ2-7

CDR3: CASSLSGSPDTQYF
V: TRBV27
J: TRBJ2-3

CDR3: CASSFSASLSGNEQFF
V: TRBV27
J: TRBJ2-1

CDR3: CASSFSLAGVGELFF
V: TRBV28
J: TRBJ2-2

CDR3: CASTSGSLPQYF
V: TRBV28
J: TRBJ2-3

CDR3: CASSPRTSRSGEQYF
V: TRBV9
J: TRBJ2-7

CDR3: CASSLRTSGYTGELFF
V: TRBV19
J: TRBJ2-2

CDR3: CASSLRETGELFF
V: TRBV27
J: TRBJ2-2

CDR3: CASSVRGASGYTF
V: TRBV28
J: TRBJ1-2

CDR3: CATGDGTEAFF
V: TRBV5-5
J: TRBJ1-1

CDR3: CASSSTSSGRNEQFF
V: TRBV6-1
J: TRBJ2-1

CDR3: CASSLEGLVGETQYF
V: TRBV11-1
J: TRBJ2-5

CDR3: CASNPAGAVSNEQFF
V: TRBV6-5
J: TRBJ2-1

CDR3: CATSRTQGAHQPQHF
V: TRBV15
J: TRBJ1-5

CDR3: CASSAREGQGNEQFF
V: TRBV5-4
J: TRBJ2-1

CDR3: CASRGGDAGLAGSFGEQYF
V: TRBV28
J: TRBJ2-7

CDR3: CASSLFSGRAEEQYF
V: TRBV28
J: TRBJ2-7

CDR3: CASSRVVNTEAFF
V: TRBV11-2
J: TRBJ1-1

CDR3: CASSQDVSGTGLYEQYF
V: TRBV4-3
J: TRBJ2-7

CDR3: CASSRDTSFNYGYTF
V: TRBV6-5
J: TRBJ1-2

CDR3: CASSLGTSNEKLFF
V: TRBV7-9
J: TRBJ1-4

CDR3: CASSFSRNEKLFF
V: TRBV7-9
J: TRBJ1-4

CDR3: CASSFYGLGAEAFF
V: TRBV28
J: TRBJ1-1

CDR3: CASSLEPPGLAATDTQYF
V: TRBV7-8
J: TRBJ2-3

CDR3: CASSGDLAGVGTDTQYF
V: TRBV2
J: TRBJ2-3

CDR3: CASSQGGAGRADTQYF
V: TRBV14
J: TRBJ2-3

CDR3: CASSNGQGAGEQYF
V: TRBV5-6
J: TRBJ2-7

CDR3: CASSQGAAGYYGYTF
V: TRBV4-1
J: TRBJ1-2

CDR3: CANNPLTGVVADTQYF
V: TRBV2
J: TRBJ2-3

CDR3: CASSLGRGGPQHF
V: TRBV7-8
J: TRBJ1-5

CDR3: CASSFNLGERVRPSTDTQYF
V: TRBV13
J: TRBJ2-3

CDR3: CASSESFSNQPQHF
V: TRBV2
J: TRBJ1-5

CDR3: CASSLGLAEETQYF
V: TRBV9
J: TRBJ2-5

CDR3: CASSRTGDGNTIYF
V: TRBV7-9
J: TRBJ1-3

CDR3: CASSSLAVFSYEQYF
V: TRBV6-1
J: TRBJ2-7